This T cell receptor beta chain came from a study of blood T cells in healthy people across ages. Notes on the study in general: PBMCs went unsorted, and a conclusive naive versus antigen-experienced comparison was therefore prevented.

This clonotype was seen many times. Its antigen is not known. Then a second PCR, running about 7 to 11 cycles, was carried out with a sample-barcoded 5' primer and a J-beta primer mix. TCRdb used MiXCR to reprocess the 5' RACE reads, holding one entry per CDR3 protein. The repertoire has about 840,000 distinct CDR3 sequences, 25% to 35% of them found once; the top ten carry approximately 10%. Germline lookup yields CDR1 SNHLY and CDR2 FYNNEI. The CDR3 consists of 22 residues. V lost 5 bases and J lost 0, with 29 bases in between. The sample was also reused in another study, on T cells of mothers and their children. As that study records: Each child contributed roughly 3 million TCR beta CDR3 reads, while each mother contributed over 9 million.

The receptor's source is a woman aged 35 to 49 in good health. The sample comprised blood. The chain is built from TRBV2 and TRBJ2-6, with unresolved D. This CDR3 reads CASSPGPIMTDHPPSGANVLTF. CDR3 DNA: TGTGCCAGCAGTCCCGGACCCATAATGACGGATCACCCCCCCTCTGGGGCCAACGTCCTGACTTTC.